Below, 8 T cell receptor beta chains from the same sample are listed, as sequenced in a study of CD8 T cells in ankylosing spondylitis. MiXCR was run by TCRdb on the 5' RACE reads, yielding one entry per CDR3 protein. The sample records roughly 100,000 distinct CDR3 sequences, roughly 8.3% being singletons. Input material: blood, either unsorted or a sorted T cell fraction (not recorded which). These receptors all stem from a male donor with ankylosing spondylitis or in good health (not recorded which).

The table lists this clonotype with a few counts. The chain employs TRBV27 and TRBJ1-5, with D unresolved. The CDR3 is made up of 14 amino acids. The V end lost 2 bases, the J end lost 1 base, and 6 bases lay between the germline ends. The V gene's germline CDR1 is MNHEY and CDR2 SMNVEV (reference sequence). CDR3 bases: TGTGCCAGCAGTTTAGCCAGAAGCAATCAGCCCCAGCATTTT. Amino acid sequence: CASSLARSNQPQHF.

This clonotype was observed many times. This chain connects TRBV11-1 to TRBJ2-5, with TRBD2 matching over 8 bases. V lost 8 bases to trimming and J lost 4 bases; unmatched junction nucleotides: 21. CDR1 is SGHAT, CDR2 FQDESV, per germline (reference sequence). The CDR3 loop spans 18 amino acids. CDR3 sequence: CASARGLGFLGVGETQYF. The CDR3 nucleotides are TGTGCCAGCGCAAGGGGACTAGGCTTTTTAGGGGTCGGAGAGACCCAGTACTTC.

This clonotype was counted many times. The chain joins TRBV7-9 to TRBJ2-7; tentative D call: TRBD2 (5 bases). The V gene's germline CDR1 is SEHNR and CDR2 FQNEAQ (reference sequence). V was shortened by 1 base and J by 3 bases, with 16 bases between the two germline ends. The CDR3 is 16 amino acids. Here the CDR3 DNA reads TGTGCCAGCAGCTTAGTGAATCGGGGTCCCAACTACGAGCAGTACTTC. Its translation is CASSLVNRGPNYEQYF.

This clonotype appeared many times. V and J are TRBV29-1 and TRBJ1-1, with D maybe TRBD1 (6 bases). Germline values: CDR1 SQVTM, CDR2 ANQGSEA. The CDR3 loop spans 15 amino acids. V dropped 5 bases and J dropped 3 bases, with 19 bases sitting between them. In nucleotides, the CDR3 is TGCAGCGTTAAGAGGCAGGGGCGTGAGTACACTGAAGCTTTCTTT. Translated: CSVKRQGREYTEAFF.

This chain joins TRBV5-6 and TRBJ2-1, with a possible D match to TRBD2 (6 bases). This CDR3 is built from 15 residues. Deletions cut 4 bases from V and 6 bases from J, with 17 bases between. Germline CDR1 SGHDT, CDR2 YYEEEE. In nucleotides, the CDR3 is TGTGCCAGCAGCCCCGGGACTGGCTATATCAATGAGCAGTTCTTC. Translated, it gives CASSPGTGYINEQFF.

In its sample, this clonotype was seen many times. This chain links TRBV4-3 with TRBJ2-1; D could derive from TRBD1 or TRBD2 (5 bases each). The V gene lost 5 bases and the J gene lost 7 bases, with 18 bases spanning the gap. The V gene's germline CDR1 is LGHNA and CDR2 YSLEER. CDR3 size: 15 residues. The CDR3 nucleotides read TGCGCCAGCAGCGAGTCGACCGGGGCTGCTAATGAGCAGTTCTTC. Protein sequence: CASSESTGAANEQFF.

The chain recombines TRBV7-2 with TRBJ2-7, with D hard to call. The V and J ends lost 2 bases and 1 base respectively, with 6 bases between them. CDR1 and CDR2 from the germline V gene are SGHTA and FQGNSA. CDR3 length: 13 residues. The CDR3 DNA is TGTGCCAGCAGCTTACTACAGTCCTACGAGCAGTACTTC. Translating it yields CASSLLQSYEQYF.

In this sample, this clonotype turned up many times. The chain joins TRBV10-2 to TRBJ1-1; possibly TRBD1 for D (5 bases). The ends were cut back, 5 bases at V and 10 bases at J, with 11 bases in the middle. There are 11 residues in the CDR3. The germline gives CDR1 WSHSY, CDR2 SAAADI. CDR3 nucleotide sequence: TGCGCCAGCAGTTCAGGGTTGGTAGCTTTCTTT. Translation gives CASSSGLVAFF.